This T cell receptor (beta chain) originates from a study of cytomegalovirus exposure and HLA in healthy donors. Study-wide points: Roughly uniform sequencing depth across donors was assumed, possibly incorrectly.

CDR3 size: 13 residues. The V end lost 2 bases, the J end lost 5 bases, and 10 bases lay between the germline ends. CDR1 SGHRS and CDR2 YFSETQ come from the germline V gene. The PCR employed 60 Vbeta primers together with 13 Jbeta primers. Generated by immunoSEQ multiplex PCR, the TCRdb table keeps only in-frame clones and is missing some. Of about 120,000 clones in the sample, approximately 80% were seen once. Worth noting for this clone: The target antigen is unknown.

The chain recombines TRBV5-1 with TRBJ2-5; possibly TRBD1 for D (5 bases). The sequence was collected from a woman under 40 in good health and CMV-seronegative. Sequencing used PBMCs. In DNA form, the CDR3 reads TGCGCCAGCAGCTTTCAGGGCGCGGAGACCCAGTACTTC. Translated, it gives CASSFQGAETQYF.